The clone carrying this T cell receptor beta chain was counted ten times or more. This specimen comes from a study of patients and donors after allogeneic stem cell transplantation. Using its own MiXCR run on the RT-PCR reads, TCRdb lists one record per CDR3 protein. The sample has fewer than 95,000 distinct CDR3 sequences, roughly 4.9% seen once. The sequence derives from a human donor who was either an allogeneic HSCT recipient or a stem cell or donor lymphocyte infusion donor (not recorded which). It is not recorded whose cells these are; they may come from a transplant donor. The sample was blood, either unsorted or a sorted T cell fraction (not recorded which).

The CDR3 region has the DNA TGTGCTAGTGGTTTGGACCTCCCCGGGTCTAACTATGGCTACACCTTC. It specifies CASGLDLPGSNYGYTF. The chain combines TRBV12-5 with TRBJ1-2; D remains unclear. This CDR3 has 16 residues. CDR1 and CDR2 from the germline V gene are LGHNT and FRNRAP. The ends were cut back, 1 base at V and 0 bases at J, with 12 bases in the middle.